The clone carrying this T cell receptor beta chain came up a few times. The antigen remains undetermined. The sample belongs to a study of T-cell reconstitution after alpha-beta-depleted transplantation in children. Study-level points and caveats: T cells produced anew were the main source of T-cell counts and diversity one year after transplant.

Trimming took 3 bases from V and 2 from J; bases not matched to a gene: 6. The CDR3 has 15 amino acids. Germline values: CDR1 SGHTA, CDR2 FQGNSA. It was with unique molecular identifiers that the TCRbeta library was prepared. TCRdb independently ran MiXCR on the PCR reads; one entry per CDR3 protein. This table has about a million distinct CDR3 sequences, about 29% appearing once. The rearrangement joins TRBV7-2 to TRBJ2-5; 7 bases map to TRBD1. Sample: PBMCs, mostly from graft donor cells, taken 360 days after TCRalphabeta/CD19-depleted stem cell transplant. The sequence came from a boy under two years old who had a stem cell transplant for SCID, so the T cells may come from the graft donor. This chain's CDR3 is CASSFTGQLQETQYF. CDR3 nucleotides: TGTGCCAGCAGCTTTACGGGACAGCTACAAGAGACCCAGTACTTC.